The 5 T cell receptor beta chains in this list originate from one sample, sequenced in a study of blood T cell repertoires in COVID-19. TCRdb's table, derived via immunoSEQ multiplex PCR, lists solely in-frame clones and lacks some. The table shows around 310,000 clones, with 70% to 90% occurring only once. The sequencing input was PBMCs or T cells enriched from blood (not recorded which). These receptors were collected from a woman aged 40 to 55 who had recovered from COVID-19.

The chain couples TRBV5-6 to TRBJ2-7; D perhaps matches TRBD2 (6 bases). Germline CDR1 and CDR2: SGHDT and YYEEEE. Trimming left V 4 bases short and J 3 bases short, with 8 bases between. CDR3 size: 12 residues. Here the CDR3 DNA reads TGTGCCAGCAGCGGGGGGTTCTACGAGCAGTACTTC. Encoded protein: CASSGGFYEQYF.

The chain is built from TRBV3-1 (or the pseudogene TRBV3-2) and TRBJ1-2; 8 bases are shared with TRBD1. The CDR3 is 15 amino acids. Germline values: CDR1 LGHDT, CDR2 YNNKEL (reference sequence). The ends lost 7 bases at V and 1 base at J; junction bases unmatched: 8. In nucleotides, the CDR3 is TGTGCCAGCACTCCCGGGACAGGAATTAACTATGGCTACACCTTC. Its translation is CASTPGTGINYGYTF.

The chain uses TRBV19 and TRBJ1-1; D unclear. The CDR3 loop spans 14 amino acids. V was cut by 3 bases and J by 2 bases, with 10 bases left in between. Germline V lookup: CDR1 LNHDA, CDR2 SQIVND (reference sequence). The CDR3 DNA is TGTGCCAGTAGTATTGGGCCAGCCAACACTGAAGCTTTCTTT. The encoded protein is CASSIGPANTEAFF.

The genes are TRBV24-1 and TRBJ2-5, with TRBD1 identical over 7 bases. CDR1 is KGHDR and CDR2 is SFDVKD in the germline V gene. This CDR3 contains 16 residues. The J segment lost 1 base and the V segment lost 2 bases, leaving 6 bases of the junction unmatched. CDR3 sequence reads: CATSDWMGQSQETQYF. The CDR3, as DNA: TGTGCCACCAGTGATTGGATGGGACAGAGCCAAGAGACCCAGTACTTC.

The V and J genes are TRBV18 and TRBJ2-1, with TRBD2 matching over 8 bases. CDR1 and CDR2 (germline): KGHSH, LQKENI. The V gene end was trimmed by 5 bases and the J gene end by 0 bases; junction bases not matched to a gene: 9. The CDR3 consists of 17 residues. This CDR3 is CASSADSGIYSYNEQFF. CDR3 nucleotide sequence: TGTGCCAGCTCAGCGGATAGCGGGATATACTCCTACAATGAGCAGTTCTTC. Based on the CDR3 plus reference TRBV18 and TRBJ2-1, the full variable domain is NAGVMQNPRHLVRRRGQEARLRCSPMKGHSHVYWYRQLPEEGLKFMVYLQKENIIDESGMPKERFSAEFPKEGPSILRIQQVVRGDSAAYFCASSADSGIYSYNEQFFGPGTRLTVL.